The 5 T cell receptor beta chains reported below all come from one sample, sequenced in a study of T cells after yellow fever vaccination. Each CDR3 protein is one row after TCRdb ran MiXCR on the 5' RACE reads. In the table there are approximately 550,000 distinct CDR3 sequences, roughly 13% of which are singletons. The specimen comprised PBMCs, sampled on the day of the yellow fever booster vaccination. These receptors came from a man aged 25-45 years who received the YFV17D yellow fever vaccine.

The chain recombines TRBV20-1 with TRBJ1-4, with D perhaps TRBD1 (6 bases). CDR1 and CDR2 from the germline V gene are DFQATT and SNEGSKA (reference sequence). The CDR3 extends over 12 amino acids. V was cut by 7 bases and J by 5 bases, with 11 bases left in between. The CDR3 loop reads CSVSQGNEKLFF. In DNA form, the CDR3 reads TGCAGTGTTAGTCAGGGGAATGAAAAACTGTTTTTT.

Only a few counts were recorded for this clonotype. The chain carries TRBV9 and TRBJ1-4; the match to TRBD1 covers 9 bases. The CDR3 length is 15 residues. Germline CDR1 reads SGDLS; CDR2 reads YYNGEE. V lost 3 bases, J lost 8 bases, and 8 bases stayed unmatched. CDR3 in DNA: TGTGCCAGCAGCGCAGGACAGGGGCGAGGAGAAAAACTGTTTTTT. Translating it yields CASSAGQGRGEKLFF.

V and J are TRBV7-2 and TRBJ2-7; no definite D call. Trimming took 5 bases from V and 0 from J, leaving 14 bases between them. CDR1 and CDR2 (germline): SGHTA, FQGNSA. This CDR3 has 15 residues. DNA for the CDR3: TGTGCCAGCAGCCCTGTTACAGCGTACTCCTACGAGCAGTACTTC. Amino acid sequence: CASSPVTAYSYEQYF. The variable domain in full, with the rest retrieved from reference TRBV7-2 and TRBJ2-7, is GAGVSQSPSNKVTEKGKDVELRCDPISGHTALYWYRQSLGQGLEFLIYFQGNSAPDKSGLPSDRFSAERTGGSVSTLTIQRTQQEDSAVYLCASSPVTAYSYEQYFGPGTRLTVT.

With regard to this clonotype: At one end, the junction sequence differs from germline, possibly due to a read error. The rearrangement joins TRBV20-1 to TRBJ1-4, with D possibly matching TRBD1 (5 bases). The CDR3 runs to 14 residues. Germline values: CDR1 DFQATT, CDR2 SNEGSKA (reference sequence). This CDR3 reads CSAGEGRIGEILFF. CDR3 in DNA: TGCAGTGCTGGCGAGGGACGGATTGGTGAAATACTGTTTTTT.

This clonotype was seen only a few times. The CDR3 nucleotides are TGCAGCGTTGGAGGGACCCTGGGAAAAGGGGCCAACGTCCTGACTTTC. This encodes CSVGGTLGKGANVLTF. V gene TRBV29-1 combines with J gene TRBJ2-6; D is possibly TRBD1 or TRBD2 (5 bases each). Germline values: CDR1 SQVTM, CDR2 ANQGSEA. The CDR3 loop spans 16 amino acids. Trimming removed 4 bases at V and 4 bases at J, with 17 bases between.